The clone carrying this TCR beta chain was observed at least ten times. What it recognizes is unknown. Sequencing was performed with immunoSEQ multiplex PCR; in TCRdb, only in-frame clones are kept and a portion is missing. The sample contains tens of thousands of clones, over 75% of which appear only once. Collection occurred without any documented infections or immune events in donors. V lost 0 bases and J 3 bases, leaving 6 bases between the germline ends. Germline assignment: CDR1 LNHDA and CDR2 SQIVND (reference sequence). This CDR3 contains 13 residues. These data belong to a study of identifying expanded T cells in peripheral blood. Findings of the study overall: Over two and four weeks, about 17 and 20 clones changed, versus 1.2 between replicates.

Sequencing was carried out using blood. This receptor was taken from a person aged 18 to 75 in good health. V and J are TRBV19 and TRBJ2-7; the D is unclear. The CDR3 nucleotides are TGTGCCAGTAGTATAGAGGGCGGCTACGAGCAGTACTTC. Its protein is CASSIEGGYEQYF.